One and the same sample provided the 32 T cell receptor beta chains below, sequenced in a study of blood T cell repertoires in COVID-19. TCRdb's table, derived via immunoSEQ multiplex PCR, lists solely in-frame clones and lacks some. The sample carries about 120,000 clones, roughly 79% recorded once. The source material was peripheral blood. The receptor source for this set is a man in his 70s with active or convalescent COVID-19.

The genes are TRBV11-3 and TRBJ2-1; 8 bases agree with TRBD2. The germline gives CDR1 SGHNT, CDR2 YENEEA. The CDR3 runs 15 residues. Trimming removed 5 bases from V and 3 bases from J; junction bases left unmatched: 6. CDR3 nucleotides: TGTGCCAGCAGCGAAAGCGGGAGTTTCTACAATGAGCAGTTCTTC. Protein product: CASSESGSFYNEQFF.

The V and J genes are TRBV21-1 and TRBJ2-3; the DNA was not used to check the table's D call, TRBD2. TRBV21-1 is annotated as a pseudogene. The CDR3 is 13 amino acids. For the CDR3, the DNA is TGTGCCAGCAGCAAAGAAGCACGAGATACGCAGTATTTT. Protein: CASSKEARDTQYF.

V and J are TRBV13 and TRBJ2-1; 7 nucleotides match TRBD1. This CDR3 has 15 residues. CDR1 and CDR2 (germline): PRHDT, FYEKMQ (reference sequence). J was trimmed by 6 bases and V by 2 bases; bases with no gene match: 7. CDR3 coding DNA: TGTGCCAGCAGCTTAAATACCCGGGACAGCAATGAGCAGTTCTTC. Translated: CASSLNTRDSNEQFF. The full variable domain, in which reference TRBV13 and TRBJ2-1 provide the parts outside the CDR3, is AAGVIQSPRHLIKEKRETATLKCYPIPRHDTVYWYQQGPGQDPQFLISFYEKMQSDKGSIPDRFSAQQFSDYHSELNMSSLELGDSALYFCASSLNTRDSNEQFFGPGTRLTVL.

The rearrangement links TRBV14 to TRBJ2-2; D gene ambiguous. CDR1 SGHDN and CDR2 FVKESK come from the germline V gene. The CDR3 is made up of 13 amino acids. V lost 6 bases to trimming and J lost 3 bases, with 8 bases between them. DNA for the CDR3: TGTGCCAGCAGTCCCACATACACCGGGGAGCTGTTTTTT. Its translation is CASSPTYTGELFF.

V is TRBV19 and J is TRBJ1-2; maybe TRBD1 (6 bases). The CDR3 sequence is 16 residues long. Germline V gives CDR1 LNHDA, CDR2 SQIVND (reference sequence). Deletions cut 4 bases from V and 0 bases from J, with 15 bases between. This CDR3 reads CASSKAGQLPNYGYTF. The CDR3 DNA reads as TGTGCCAGTAGTAAGGCAGGACAGCTTCCTAACTATGGCTACACCTTC.

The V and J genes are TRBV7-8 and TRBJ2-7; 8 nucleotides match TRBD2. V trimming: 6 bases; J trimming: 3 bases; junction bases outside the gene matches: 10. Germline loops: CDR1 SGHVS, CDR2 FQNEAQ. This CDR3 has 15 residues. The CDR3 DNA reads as TGTGCCAGCAGTCCATCAGCGGGAGCCCTCTACGAGCAGTACTTC. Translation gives CASSPSAGALYEQYF. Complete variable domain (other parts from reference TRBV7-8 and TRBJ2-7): GAGVSQSPRYKVAKRGQDVALRCDPISGHVSLFWYQQALGQGPEFLTYFQNEAQLDKSGLPSDRFFAERPEGSVSTLKIQRTQQEDSAVYLCASSPSAGALYEQYFGPGTRLTVT.

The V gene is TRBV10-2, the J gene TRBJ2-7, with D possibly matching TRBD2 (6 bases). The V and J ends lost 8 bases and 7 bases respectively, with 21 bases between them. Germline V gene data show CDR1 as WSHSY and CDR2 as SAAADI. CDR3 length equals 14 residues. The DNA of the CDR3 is TGCGCCAGCGCTACCGGGACTGACCTGGGGGAGCAGTACTTC. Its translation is CASATGTDLGEQYF.

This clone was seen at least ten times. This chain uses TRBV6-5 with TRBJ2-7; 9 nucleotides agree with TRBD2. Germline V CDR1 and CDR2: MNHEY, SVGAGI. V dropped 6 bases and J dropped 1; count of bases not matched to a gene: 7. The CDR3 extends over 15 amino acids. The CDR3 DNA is TGTGCCAGCAGACTTAGCGGGAGCGGATCCTACGAGCAGTACTTC. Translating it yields CASRLSGSGSYEQYF.

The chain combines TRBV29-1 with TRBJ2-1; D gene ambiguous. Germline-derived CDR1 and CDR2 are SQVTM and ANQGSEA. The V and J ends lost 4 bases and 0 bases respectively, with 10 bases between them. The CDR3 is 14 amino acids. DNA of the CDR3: TGCAGCGTTGGATCGTTCAGCTCCTACAATGAGCAGTTCTTC. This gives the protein CSVGSFSSYNEQFF.

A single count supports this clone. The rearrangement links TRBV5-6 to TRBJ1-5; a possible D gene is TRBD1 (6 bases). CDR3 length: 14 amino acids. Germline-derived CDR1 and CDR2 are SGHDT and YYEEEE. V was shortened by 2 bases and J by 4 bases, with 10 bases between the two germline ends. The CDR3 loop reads CASSLGQHNQPQHF. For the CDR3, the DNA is TGTGCCAGCAGCTTAGGACAGCATAATCAGCCCCAGCATTTT.

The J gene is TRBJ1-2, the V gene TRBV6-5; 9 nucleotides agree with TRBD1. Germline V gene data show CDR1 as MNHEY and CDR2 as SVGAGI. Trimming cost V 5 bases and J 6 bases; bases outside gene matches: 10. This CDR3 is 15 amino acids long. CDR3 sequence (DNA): TGTGCCAGCAGTCGGACCGGGACAGGGAGTCATGGCTACACCTTC. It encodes CASSRTGTGSHGYTF.

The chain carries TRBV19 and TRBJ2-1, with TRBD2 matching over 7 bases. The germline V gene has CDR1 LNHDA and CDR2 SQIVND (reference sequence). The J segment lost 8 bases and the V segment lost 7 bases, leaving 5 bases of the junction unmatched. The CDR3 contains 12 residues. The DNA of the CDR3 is TGTGCCAGTAAGCGGGAAGTGGATGAGCAGTTCTTC. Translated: CASKREVDEQFF.

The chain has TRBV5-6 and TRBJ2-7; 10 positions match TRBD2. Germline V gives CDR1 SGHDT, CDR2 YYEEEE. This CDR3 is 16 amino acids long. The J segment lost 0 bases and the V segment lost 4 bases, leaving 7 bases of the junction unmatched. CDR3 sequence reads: CASSPSTSGFSYEQYF. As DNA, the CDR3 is TGTGCCAGCAGCCCATCGACTAGCGGGTTCTCCTACGAGCAGTACTTC.

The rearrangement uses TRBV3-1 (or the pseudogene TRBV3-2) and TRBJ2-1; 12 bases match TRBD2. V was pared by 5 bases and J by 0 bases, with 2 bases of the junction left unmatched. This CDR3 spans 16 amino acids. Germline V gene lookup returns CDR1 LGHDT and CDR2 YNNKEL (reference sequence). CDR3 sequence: CASSSTSGGSYNEQFF. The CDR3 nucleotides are TGTGCCAGCAGCTCGACTAGCGGGGGCTCCTACAATGAGCAGTTCTTC.

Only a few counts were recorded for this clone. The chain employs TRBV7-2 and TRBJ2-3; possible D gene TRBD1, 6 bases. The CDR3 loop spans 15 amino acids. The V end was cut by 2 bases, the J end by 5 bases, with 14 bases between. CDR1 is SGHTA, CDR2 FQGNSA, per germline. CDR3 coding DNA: TGTGCCAGCAGCTTATATGGGGGCGCGGGAGATACGCAGTATTTT. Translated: CASSLYGGAGDTQYF.

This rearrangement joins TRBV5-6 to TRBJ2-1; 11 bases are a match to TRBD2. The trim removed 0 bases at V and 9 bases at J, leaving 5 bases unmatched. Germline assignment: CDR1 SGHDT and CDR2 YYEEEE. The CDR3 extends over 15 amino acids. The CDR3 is CASSLVSGRGGEQFF. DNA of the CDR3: TGTGCCAGCAGCTTGGTTAGCGGGAGGGGCGGTGAGCAGTTCTTC.

The DNA for the CDR3 is TGTGCCAGCAGTGACCCCCATACCGCGTATGGCTACACCTTC. The encoded protein is CASSDPHTAYGYTF. The chain couples TRBV6-1 to TRBJ1-2; D remains unclear. The CDR3 contains 14 residues. The germline V gene encodes CDR1 MNHNS and CDR2 SASEGT. Trimming stripped 3 bases from V and 5 bases from J, with 13 bases between.

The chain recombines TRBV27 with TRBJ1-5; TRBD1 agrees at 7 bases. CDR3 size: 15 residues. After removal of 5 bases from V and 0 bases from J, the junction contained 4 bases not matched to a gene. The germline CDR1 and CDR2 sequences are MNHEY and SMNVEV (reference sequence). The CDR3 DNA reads TGTGCCAGCAGTGGCCGGGACAGTAGCAATCAGCCCCAGCATTTT. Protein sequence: CASSGRDSSNQPQHF.

The CDR3 sequence is CASSPPSGTGRREKLFF. CDR3 DNA sequence: TGTGCCAGCTCACCACCGAGTGGGACAGGGCGGAGGGAAAAACTGTTTTTT. This chain connects TRBV18 to TRBJ1-4; 9 nucleotides match TRBD1. CDR1 is KGHSH, CDR2 LQKENI, per germline. This CDR3 contains 17 residues. J gave up 8 bases and V 0 bases, and 10 bases lay outside the gene matches. Complete variable domain (other parts from reference TRBV18 and TRBJ1-4): NAGVMQNPRHLVRRRGQEARLRCSPMKGHSHVYWYRQLPEEGLKFMVYLQKENIIDESGMPKERFSAEFPKEGPSILRIQQVVRGDSAAYFCASSPPSGTGRREKLFFGSGTQLSVL.

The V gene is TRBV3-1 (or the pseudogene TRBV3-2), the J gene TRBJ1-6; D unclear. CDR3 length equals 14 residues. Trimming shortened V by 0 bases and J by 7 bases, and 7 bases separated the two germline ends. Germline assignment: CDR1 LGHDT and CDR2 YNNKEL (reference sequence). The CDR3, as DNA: TGTGCCAGCAGCCAAGACCCCCGGAATTCACCCCTCCACTTT. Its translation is CASSQDPRNSPLHF.

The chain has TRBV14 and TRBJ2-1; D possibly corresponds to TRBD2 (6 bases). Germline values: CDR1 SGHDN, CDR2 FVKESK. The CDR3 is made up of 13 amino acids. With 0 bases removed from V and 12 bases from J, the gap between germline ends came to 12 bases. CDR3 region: CASSQDRPGVQFF. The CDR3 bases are TGTGCCAGCAGCCAAGACAGACCGGGAGTGCAGTTCTTC.

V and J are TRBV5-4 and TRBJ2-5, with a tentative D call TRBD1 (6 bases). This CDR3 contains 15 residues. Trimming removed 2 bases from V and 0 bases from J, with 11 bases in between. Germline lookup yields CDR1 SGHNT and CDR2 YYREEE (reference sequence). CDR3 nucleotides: TGTGCCAGCAGCTTACCTCAGGGGAACCAAGAGACCCAGTACTTC. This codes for CASSLPQGNQETQYF. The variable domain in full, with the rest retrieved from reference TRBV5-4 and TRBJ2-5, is ETGVTQSPTHLIKTRGQQVTLRCSSQSGHNTVSWYQQALGQGPQFIFQYYREEENGRGNFPPRFSGLQFPNYSSELNVNALELDDSALYLCASSLPQGNQETQYFGPGTRLLVL.

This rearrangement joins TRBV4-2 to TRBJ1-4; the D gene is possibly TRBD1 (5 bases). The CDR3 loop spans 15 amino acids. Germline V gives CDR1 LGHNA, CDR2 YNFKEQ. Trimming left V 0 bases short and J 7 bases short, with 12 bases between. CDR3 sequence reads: CASSQDTGLGEKLFF. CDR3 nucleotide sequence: TGTGCCAGCAGCCAAGACACAGGCCTAGGTGAAAAACTGTTTTTT.

CDR3 residues: CASSIMGQGGGGEQFF. As DNA, the CDR3 is TGTGCCAGTAGTATAATGGGACAGGGAGGTGGGGGTGAGCAGTTCTTC. V usage is TRBV19 and J usage is TRBJ2-1; 9 positions agree with TRBD1. The trim removed 2 bases at V and 9 bases at J, leaving 11 bases unmatched. The CDR3 runs 16 residues. Germline CDR1 is LNHDA and CDR2 is SQIVND (reference sequence).

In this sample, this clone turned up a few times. The CDR3 region is CASSPSGGLGETQYF. Written as DNA, the CDR3 is TGTGCCAGCAGCCCCAGCGGGGGGCTAGGGGAGACCCAGTACTTC. The V gene is TRBV7-3, the J gene TRBJ2-5; 9 positions agree with TRBD2. Per the germline V gene, CDR1 is SGHTA and CDR2 is FQGTGA. The CDR3 runs 15 residues. With 5 bases clipped from V and 5 bases from J, the junction kept 9 bases outside the gene matches.

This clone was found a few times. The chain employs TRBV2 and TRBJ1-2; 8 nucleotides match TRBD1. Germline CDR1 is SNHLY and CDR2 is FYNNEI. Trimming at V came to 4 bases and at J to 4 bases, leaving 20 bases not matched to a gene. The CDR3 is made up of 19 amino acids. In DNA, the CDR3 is TGTGCCAGCAGTGTGGCTGGACAGGGTACCCGTATCGGCGGCTATGGCTACACCTTC. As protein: CASSVAGQGTRIGGYGYTF.

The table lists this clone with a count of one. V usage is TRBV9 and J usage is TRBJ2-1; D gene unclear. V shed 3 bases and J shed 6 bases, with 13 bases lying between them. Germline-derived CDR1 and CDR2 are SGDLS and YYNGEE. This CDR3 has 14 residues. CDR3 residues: CASSASGVVNEQFF. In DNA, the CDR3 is TGTGCCAGCAGCGCCTCCGGAGTAGTCAATGAGCAGTTCTTC.

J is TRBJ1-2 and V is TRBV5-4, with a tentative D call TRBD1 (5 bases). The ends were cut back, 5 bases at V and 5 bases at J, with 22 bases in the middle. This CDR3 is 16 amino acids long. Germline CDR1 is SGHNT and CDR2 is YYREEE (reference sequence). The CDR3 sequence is CASRFSGGGAGYGYTF. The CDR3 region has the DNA TGTGCCAGCAGGTTCAGTGGCGGCGGGGCCGGGTATGGCTACACCTTC.

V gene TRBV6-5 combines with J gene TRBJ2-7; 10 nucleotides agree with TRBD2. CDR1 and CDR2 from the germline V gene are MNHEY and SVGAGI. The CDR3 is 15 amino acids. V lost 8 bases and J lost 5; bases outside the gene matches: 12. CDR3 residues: CASRPPLAGYHEQYF. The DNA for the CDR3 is TGTGCCAGCCGACCCCCACTAGCGGGGTACCACGAGCAGTACTTC.

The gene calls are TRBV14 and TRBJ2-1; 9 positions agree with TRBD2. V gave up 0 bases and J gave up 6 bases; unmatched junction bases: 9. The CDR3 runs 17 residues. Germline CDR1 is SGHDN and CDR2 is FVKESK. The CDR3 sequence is CASSQDMSRGGGNEQFF. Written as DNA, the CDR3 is TGTGCCAGCAGCCAAGATATGTCTCGCGGGGGGGGCAATGAGCAGTTCTTC. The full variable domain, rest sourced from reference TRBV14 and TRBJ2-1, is EAGVTQFPSHSVIEKGQTVTLRCDPISGHDNLYWYRRVMGKEIKFLLHFVKESKQDESGMPNNRFLAERTGGTYSTLKVQPAELEDSGVYFCASSQDMSRGGGNEQFFGPGTRLTVL.

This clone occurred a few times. Written as DNA, the CDR3 is TGTGCCAGCAGCTTAGGACAGGGCTGGGAGCAGTACTTC. It yields the protein CASSLGQGWEQYF. The chain joins TRBV7-2 to TRBJ2-7; TRBD1 matches at 7 bases. The V and J ends lost 1 base and 7 bases, in that order; junction bases with no gene match: 4. Germline V lookup: CDR1 SGHTA, CDR2 FQGNSA. This CDR3 contains 13 residues.

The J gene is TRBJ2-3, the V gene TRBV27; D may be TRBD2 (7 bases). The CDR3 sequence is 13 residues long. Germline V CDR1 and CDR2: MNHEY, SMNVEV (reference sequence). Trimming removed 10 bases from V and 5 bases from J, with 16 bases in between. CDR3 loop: CAIRGGGLDTQYF. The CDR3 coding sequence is TGTGCCATCAGAGGGGGAGGGCTAGATACGCAGTATTTT.